This TCR beta chain was captured in a study of control samples from healthy donors and cancer patients. Only in-frame clones appear in the TCRdb table, and some are missing; sequencing was by immunoSEQ multiplex PCR. The sample shows around 190,000 clones, just over 90% of them seen only once. Trimming removed 3 bases from V and 3 bases from J, with 3 bases in between. The CDR3 consists of 12 residues. The chain combines TRBV12-3 or TRBV12-4 with TRBJ1-5; D remains ambiguous. Sequenced input: blood. This clonotype originated in a man aged 30-40 years in good health. Here the CDR3 reads CASSFANQPQHF. The CDR3 region has the DNA TGTGCCAGCAGTTTTGCCAATCAGCCCCAGCATTTT.